Below, 22 T cell receptor beta chains from the same sample are listed, as sequenced in a study of T cell responses to AZD1222 COVID-19 vaccine. The method was immunoSEQ multiplex PCR; TCRdb's version includes in-frame clones alone and lacks a portion of them. The data show 30,000 to 35,000 clones, with 80% to 90% seen just once and approximately 10% held by the top ten. The sample in question was peripheral blood, obtained 28 days after the second AZD1222 dose. The receptors shown here come from an adult who received the AZD1222 COVID-19 vaccine.

This clone appeared once. The chain is built from TRBV10-2 and TRBJ2-7; D not resolved. Looked up from germline, CDR1 is WSHSY and CDR2 is SAAADI. V was cut by 3 bases and J by 3 bases, with 9 bases left in between. The CDR3 extends over 13 amino acids. The CDR3 DNA sequence: TGCGCCAGCAGTGAAATGGCCAGCTACGAGCAGTACTTC. This sequence encodes CASSEMASYEQYF.

J is TRBJ2-7 and V is TRBV7-3; 10 bases map to TRBD2. The CDR3 is made up of 15 amino acids. Germline V gene sequence: CDR1 SGHTA, CDR2 FQGTGA. The ends lost 5 bases at V and 2 bases at J; junction bases unmatched: 6. CDR3 sequence reads: CASSAVAGGTYEQYF. DNA for the CDR3: TGTGCCAGCAGCGCGGTAGCGGGAGGAACCTACGAGCAGTACTTC. The full variable domain, completed using reference TRBV7-3 and TRBJ2-7, is GAGVSQTPSNKVTEKGKYVELRCDPISGHTALYWYRQSLGQGPEFLIYFQGTGAADDSGLPNDRFFAVRPEGSVSTLKIQRTERGDSAVYLCASSAVAGGTYEQYFGPGTRLTVT.

The V gene is TRBV3-1 (or the pseudogene TRBV3-2), the J gene TRBJ1-2; 9 bases fit TRBD1. Germline V gene sequence: CDR1 LGHDT, CDR2 YNNKEL (reference sequence). Trimming at V came to 3 bases and at J to 4 bases, leaving 6 bases not matched to a gene. The CDR3 spans 15 residues. This chain's CDR3 is CASSQGQGGIYGYTF. In DNA form, the CDR3 reads TGTGCCAGCAGCCAGGGACAGGGAGGTATCTATGGCTACACCTTC.

V usage is TRBV6-5 and J usage is TRBJ2-6; D is unresolved. In germline, CDR1 is MNHEY, CDR2 SVGAGI. V lost 2 bases, J lost 3 bases, and 2 bases lay in between. This CDR3 comprises 13 residues. This chain's CDR3 is CASSYVGANVLTF. The CDR3 nucleotides are TGTGCCAGCAGTTACGTTGGGGCCAACGTCCTGACTTTC.

The CDR3 DNA is TGCAGTGCTAGTAAAGACAGAAACACTGAAGCTTTCTTT. Encoded protein: CSASKDRNTEAFF. The V call is TRBV20-1, the J call TRBJ1-1, with a tentative D call TRBD1 (5 bases). CDR1 and CDR2 (germline): DFQATT, SNEGSKA (reference sequence). V lost 3 bases, J lost 2 bases, and 10 bases lay in between. The CDR3 is 13 amino acids.

The chain carries TRBV18 and TRBJ2-5; D gene uncertain. The length of the CDR3 is 14 residues. The V gene lost 0 bases and the J gene lost 3 bases, with 8 bases spanning the gap. Per the germline V gene, CDR1 is KGHSH and CDR2 is LQKENI. CDR3 nucleotides: TGTGCCAGCTCACCACCGGATAGGGAAGAGACCCAGTACTTC. Protein sequence: CASSPPDREETQYF.

The chain links TRBV9 to TRBJ2-2; TRBD2 aligns across 11 bases. From germline, CDR1 is SGDLS and CDR2 YYNGEE. The CDR3 is 16 residues long. V lost 4 bases, J lost 1 base, and 3 bases stayed unmatched. CDR3 in amino acids: CASSFGLAGNTGELFF. The CDR3 region has the DNA TGTGCCAGCAGCTTCGGACTAGCGGGGAACACCGGGGAGCTGTTTTTT.

The rearrangement uses TRBV18 and TRBJ1-2; D uncertain. Trimming stripped 5 bases from V and 1 base from J, with 8 bases between. The length of the CDR3 is 13 residues. Germline V gene sequence: CDR1 KGHSH, CDR2 LQKENI. The CDR3 DNA sequence: TGTGCCAGCTCAATTCAGGATAACTATGGCTACACCTTC. Protein: CASSIQDNYGYTF.

Of note for this clone: The germline gene is not matched at one end of the junction; a read error may be the cause. This sequence joins TRBV5-1 and TRBJ1-3; D is undetermined. The CDR3 runs 8 residues. Germline V lookup: CDR1 SGHRS, CDR2 YFSETQ. The CDR3 protein is CASSLPLF. DNA for the CDR3: TGCGCCAGCAGCTTACCCCTCTTT.

The V and J genes are TRBV30 and TRBJ1-1, with a tentative D call TRBD1 (6 bases). Germline CDR1 reads GTSNPN; CDR2 reads SVGIG (reference sequence). Deletions cut 3 bases from V and 5 bases from J, with 19 bases between. The CDR3 length is 15 residues. The CDR3 protein is CAWRGSRGTGTEAFF. CDR3 sequence (DNA): TGTGCCTGGAGGGGATCCAGGGGCACGGGTACTGAAGCTTTCTTT.

V usage is TRBV7-6 and J usage is TRBJ2-6; no reliable D call. This CDR3 has 15 amino acids. Trimming shortened V by 5 bases and J by 0 bases, and 8 bases separated the two germline ends. The germline CDR1 and CDR2 sequences are SGHVS and FNYEAQ. CDR3 nucleotides: TGTGCCAGCAGCGCCCAGTACTCTGGGGCCAACGTCCTGACTTTC. Amino acid sequence: CASSAQYSGANVLTF.

The chain employs TRBV15 and TRBJ2-7, with D possibly matching TRBD1 (5 bases). V was clipped by 3 bases and J by 4 bases, with 13 bases between them. In germline, CDR1 is LNHNV, CDR2 YYDKDF (reference sequence). CDR3 size: 14 residues. CDR3 sequence: CATSRTVGVYEQYF. CDR3 in DNA: TGTGCCACCAGCAGGACCGTAGGGGTGTACGAGCAGTACTTC.

This chain uses TRBV19 with TRBJ1-5, with 8 bases aligning to TRBD1. V trimming: 10 bases; J trimming: 6 bases; junction bases outside the gene matches: 5. This CDR3 has 12 residues. The V gene's germline CDR1 is LNHDA and CDR2 SQIVND (reference sequence). The CDR3 loop is CATQGAGQPQHF. In DNA form, the CDR3 reads TGTGCCACCCAGGGGGCTGGTCAGCCCCAGCATTTT.

The chain uses TRBV4-2 and TRBJ1-1, with D uncertain. This CDR3 comprises 20 residues. Germline V gene data show CDR1 as LGHNA and CDR2 as YNFKEQ. V was trimmed by 0 bases and J by 0 bases, leaving 23 bases between them. CDR3 residues: CASSQDPAGASSIMNTEAFF. CDR3 sequence (DNA): TGTGCCAGCAGCCAAGATCCCGCAGGAGCATCTTCAATAATGAACACTGAAGCTTTCTTT.

This clone appeared once. CDR3 DNA: TGCGCCAGCAGCTTGGTAGCGGGAGCCTACGAGCAGTACTTC. As protein: CASSLVAGAYEQYF. The genes are TRBV5-1 and TRBJ2-7; TRBD2 matches at 9 bases. Germline V CDR1 and CDR2: SGHRS, YFSETQ. V was clipped by 0 bases and J by 2 bases; unmatched bases: 0. This CDR3 region has 14 residues. Together with reference TRBV5-1 and TRBJ2-7, the CDR3 gives the full variable domain: KAGVTQTPRYLIKTRGQQVTLSCSPISGHRSVSWYQQTPGQGLQFLFEYFSETQRNKGNFPGRFSGRQFSNSRSEMNVSTLELGDSALYLCASSLVAGAYEQYFGPGTRLTVT.

The J gene is TRBJ1-5, the V gene TRBV28; 8 bases agree with TRBD1. Germline trimming cut 1 base from V and 1 base from J; bases unmatched to any gene: 15. The CDR3 is 20 amino acids. The germline V gene encodes CDR1 MDHEN and CDR2 SYDVKM. The CDR3 coding sequence is TGTGCCAGCAGTTTATTATTCCGGGGCAGGGGGCATCGGAGCAATCAGCCCCAGCATTTT. Amino acid sequence: CASSLLFRGRGHRSNQPQHF.

The rearrangement links TRBV27 to TRBJ2-7; D perhaps matches TRBD1 (6 bases). V lost 5 bases, J lost 2 bases, and 13 bases lay in between. CDR1 is MNHEY, CDR2 SMNVEV, per germline (reference sequence). The CDR3 is 14 residues long. The CDR3 DNA follows: TGTGCCAGCAGTAAACAGGGAATCCCCTACGAGCAGTACTTC. It yields the protein CASSKQGIPYEQYF.

The count of this clone is one. This chain connects TRBV5-1 to TRBJ2-3; maybe TRBD2 (5 bases). CDR3 size: 15 residues. Between the trimmed V and J ends, which lost 4 bases and 3 bases, there was a span of 15 bases. The germline gives CDR1 SGHRS, CDR2 YFSETQ. CDR3 sequence reads: CASSLTGGGTDTQYF. For the CDR3, the DNA is TGCGCCAGCAGCCTAACTGGCGGCGGGACAGATACGCAGTATTTT.

The CDR3 reads CASSVAGGRNEQFF. In nucleotides, the CDR3 is TGCGCCAGCAGTGTAGCGGGGGGGCGGAATGAGCAGTTCTTC. The chain employs TRBV10-2 and TRBJ2-1; TRBD2 aligns across 11 bases. The CDR3 length is 14 residues. Germline V gives CDR1 WSHSY, CDR2 SAAADI. V shed 4 bases and J 7 bases; nucleotides not matched to a gene: 3.

This rearrangement joins TRBV30 to TRBJ1-5, with D unresolved. Germline V CDR1 and CDR2: GTSNPN, SVGIG (reference sequence). Trimming shortened V by 2 bases and J by 7 bases, and 18 bases separated the two germline ends. This CDR3 spans 15 amino acids. The CDR3: CAWSPYDPKAQPQHF. CDR3 nucleotide sequence: TGTGCCTGGAGTCCTTATGACCCAAAAGCGCAGCCCCAGCATTTT.

This clone was counted between two and nine times. This chain links TRBV19 with TRBJ2-7; TRBD1 is a possible D gene (6 bases). CDR1 and CDR2 (germline): LNHDA, SQIVND (reference sequence). The germline V and J ends were trimmed by 5 bases and 1 base, with 15 bases remaining between them. The CDR3 extends over 15 amino acids. CDR3 in DNA: TGTGCCAGTAGTCTTAGTTGGGACAAGTCCTACGAGCAGTACTTC. Translating it yields CASSLSWDKSYEQYF.

This clone was seen more than once but under ten times. V usage is TRBV5-8 and J usage is TRBJ2-5; D tentatively reads TRBD1 or TRBD2 (7 bases each). Looked up from germline, CDR1 is SGHTS and CDR2 is YDEGEE. V lost 0 bases, J lost 0 bases, and 12 bases lay in between. This CDR3 region has 16 residues. This CDR3 is CASSLGQGGNQETQYF. In DNA, the CDR3 is TGTGCCAGCAGCTTGGGACAGGGAGGGAACCAAGAGACCCAGTACTTC. Using reference TRBV5-8 and TRBJ2-5 for the parts outside the CDR3, the full variable domain is EAGVTQSPTHLIKTRGQQATLRCSPISGHTSVYWYQQALGLGLQFLLWYDEGEERNRGNFPPRFSGRQFPNYSSELNVNALELEDSALYLCASSLGQGGNQETQYFGPGTRLLVL.